This TCR beta chain was observed in a study of blood T cell repertoires in COVID-19. Source study methods: Estimation of nucleated cell counts was performed using reference gene primer amplification. Only in-frame clones appear in the TCRdb table, and some are missing; sequencing was by immunoSEQ multiplex PCR. D and trimming were read from the DNA, whereas the V and J calls and clone size are those reported in that table. The sample gives some 130,000 clones, approximately 86% of which show up once; approximately 10% is in the top ten. Germline V gene data show CDR1 as SGHTA and CDR2 as FQGNSA. The CDR3 sequence is 13 residues long. Trimming took 4 bases from V and 11 from J; bases not matched to a gene: 5.

Sequencing was performed on peripheral blood. The TCR comes from a woman aged 70-85 years with COVID-19, enrolled during active disease. The chain is built from TRBV7-2 and TRBJ1-4, with 9 nucleotides matching TRBD1. CDR3 nucleotide sequence: TGTGCCAGCAGCTCTACAGGGGGCGGGAAACTGTTTTTT. Its protein product is CASSSTGGGKLFF. Together with reference TRBV7-2 and TRBJ1-4, the CDR3 gives the full variable domain: GAGVSQSPSNKVTEKGKDVELRCDPISGHTALYWYRQSLGQGLEFLIYFQGNSAPDKSGLPSDRFSAERTGGSVSTLTIQRTQQEDSAVYLCASSSTGGGKLFFGSGTQLSVL.